This entry lists 15 T cell receptor beta chains sequenced from one sample in a study of shared clonotypes between healthy human individuals. The data were produced by immunoSEQ multiplex PCR, yet TCRdb's version contains in-frame clones alone and is incomplete. The sample includes about 750,000 clones, nearly 95% of them seen just once. Positive CCR7 selection of CD45RO-negative cells yielded the naive CD8 cells, and terminally differentiated effector memory CD45RA+ cells were excluded. The source material was naive CD8+ T cells sorted from blood. The receptor set was obtained from a man younger than 45 in good health.

This rearrangement joins TRBV7-2 to TRBJ1-2, with D perhaps TRBD1 (6 bases). This CDR3 is built from 15 residues. Germline assignment: CDR1 SGHTA and CDR2 FQGNSA. The V gene lost 0 bases and the J gene lost 4 bases, with 12 bases spanning the gap. The CDR3 DNA is TGTGCCAGCAGCTTAGCTGGCGAAGGGGGCTATGGCTACACCTTC. It specifies CASSLAGEGGYGYTF.

The V call is TRBV7-8, the J call TRBJ1-5, with D uncertain. CDR1 is SGHVS, CDR2 FQNEAQ, per germline. Trimming removed 5 bases at V and 0 bases at J, with 14 bases between. This CDR3 is 16 amino acids long. DNA for the CDR3: TGTGCCAGCAGCGCCTATTCAGTGTATAGCAATCAGCCCCAGCATTTT. Its protein product is CASSAYSVYSNQPQHF.

This chain connects TRBV6-1 to TRBJ2-7, with no clear D. This CDR3 contains 15 residues. The germline CDR1 and CDR2 sequences are MNHNS and SASEGT. The V end was cut by 3 bases, the J end by 2 bases, with 14 bases between. The chain's CDR3 is CASSDNTTPAYEQYF. CDR3 nucleotide sequence: TGTGCCAGCAGTGATAACACAACCCCAGCCTACGAGCAGTACTTC.

The chain uses TRBV5-4 and TRBJ2-7, with 13 bases identical to TRBD2. J lost 6 bases, V lost 4 bases, and 13 bases had no gene match. Germline loops: CDR1 SGHNT, CDR2 YYREEE (reference sequence). This CDR3 comprises 17 residues. CDR3 amino acids: CASSVLAGGPPVLEQYF. CDR3 DNA sequence: TGTGCCAGCAGCGTACTAGCGGGAGGGCCCCCAGTTCTCGAGCAGTACTTC.

V usage is TRBV20-1 and J usage is TRBJ2-1, with D hard to call. The CDR3 covers 11 residues. Germline CDR1 DFQATT, CDR2 SNEGSKA (reference sequence). CDR3 residues: CTGQHYNEQFF. CDR3 nucleotides: TGCACGGGTCAGCACTACAATGAGCAGTTCTTC.

This clone showed up just once. This chain uses TRBV9 with TRBJ1-1; D gene unclear. CDR3 size: 14 residues. Germline V gene data show CDR1 as SGDLS and CDR2 as YYNGEE. V shed 3 bases and J shed 1 base, with 10 bases lying between them. CDR3 amino acids: CASSARTGNTEAFF. CDR3 DNA sequence: TGTGCCAGCAGCGCCCGGACGGGGAACACTGAAGCTTTCTTT.

The rearrangement uses TRBV9 and TRBJ1-5; D is unresolved. The CDR3 extends over 15 amino acids. Germline values: CDR1 SGDLS, CDR2 YYNGEE. V lost 7 bases and J lost 2, with 16 bases in between. CDR3 region: CASGSSRAGNQPQHF. The DNA for the CDR3 is TGTGCCAGCGGATCCTCGAGGGCCGGCAATCAGCCCCAGCATTTT.

The V gene is TRBV6-5, the J gene TRBJ2-7; TRBD1 agrees at 9 bases. The CDR3 totals 16 residues. In germline, CDR1 is MNHEY, CDR2 SVGAGI. The V segment lost 0 bases and the J segment 4 bases; nucleotides outside the gene matches: 7. The CDR3 coding sequence is TGTGCCAGCAGTTACTCGATGACAGGGGGACTATACGAGCAGTACTTC. It yields the protein CASSYSMTGGLYEQYF.

The gene calls are TRBV7-6 and TRBJ2-1, with unresolved D. Germline CDR1 reads SGHVS; CDR2 reads FNYEAQ. V lost 5 bases and J lost 5, with 7 bases in between. The CDR3 is 12 residues long. The chain's CDR3 is CASSLANNEQFF. The CDR3 DNA is TGTGCCAGCAGCCTCGCAAACAATGAGCAGTTCTTC. Full variable domain (outside the CDR3, taken from reference TRBV7-6 and TRBJ2-1): GAGVSQSPRYKVTKRGQDVALRCDPISGHVSLYWYRQALGQGPEFLTYFNYEAQQDKSGLPNDRFSAERPEGSISTLTIQRTEQRDSAMYRCASSLANNEQFFGPGTRLTVL.

This chain links TRBV4-2 with TRBJ2-7, with TRBD2 matching 8 bases. The ends lost 1 base at V and 0 bases at J; junction bases unmatched: 8. The V gene's germline CDR1 is LGHNA and CDR2 YNFKEQ. The CDR3 runs 17 residues. The CDR3 region is CASSQAGREDPSYEQYF. CDR3 nucleotides: TGTGCCAGCAGCCAAGCGGGGCGGGAGGACCCCTCCTACGAGCAGTACTTC.

The chain uses TRBV12-5 and TRBJ1-1; D gene ambiguous. The V gene's germline CDR1 is LGHNT and CDR2 FRNRAP. The V end lost 3 bases, the J end lost 4 bases, and 12 bases lay between the germline ends. The CDR3 contains 14 residues. In DNA, the CDR3 is TGTGCTAGTGGTTTAGACACCGTGGGCACTGAAGCTTTCTTT. It translates to CASGLDTVGTEAFF.

The chain couples TRBV19 to TRBJ2-6; possible D gene TRBD1, 6 bases. CDR1 and CDR2 from the germline V gene are LNHDA and SQIVND (reference sequence). The CDR3 spans 18 residues. Trimming cost V 3 bases and J 0 bases, with 15 bases left between them. The CDR3 reads CASSMNRVQSSGANVLTF. The DNA for the CDR3 is TGTGCCAGTAGTATGAACAGGGTACAGTCCTCTGGGGCCAACGTCCTGACTTTC. Combining the CDR3 with reference TRBV19 and TRBJ2-6 gives the whole variable domain DGGITQSPKYLFRKEGQNVTLSCEQNLNHDAMYWYRQDPGQGLRLIYYSQIVNDFQKGDIAEGYSVSREKKESFPLTVTSAQKNPTAFYLCASSMNRVQSSGANVLTFGAGSRLTVL.

The chain links TRBV5-1 to TRBJ2-7, with 7 positions matching TRBD2. V dropped 3 bases and J dropped 4; count of bases not matched to a gene: 19. CDR1 is SGHRS and CDR2 is YFSETQ in the germline V gene. The CDR3 loop spans 18 amino acids. For the CDR3, the DNA is TGCGCCAGCAGCTCCTGGGAGGGCTTCACATCATCGAGTTACGAGCAGTACTTC. It yields the protein CASSSWEGFTSSSYEQYF.

The V and J genes are TRBV4-1 and TRBJ2-7, with D perhaps TRBD1 (6 bases). The CDR3 sequence is 15 residues long. Trimming took off 2 bases at V and 2 bases at J, with 13 bases between the two ends. The germline CDR1 and CDR2 sequences are MGHRA and YSYEKL. CDR3 in amino acids: CASSQTRGWTYEQYF. The CDR3 DNA is TGCGCCAGCAGCCAAACGAGGGGGTGGACCTACGAGCAGTACTTC.

The chain recombines TRBV27 with TRBJ1-1, with D perhaps matching TRBD1 (6 bases). V dropped 7 bases and J dropped 7 bases, with 19 bases sitting between them. The CDR3 loop spans 14 amino acids. Germline CDR1 is MNHEY and CDR2 is SMNVEV (reference sequence). This chain's CDR3 is CASKTGGESDEAFF. The CDR3 DNA follows: TGTGCCAGCAAAACGGGGGGCGAATCGGATGAAGCTTTCTTT.